This T cell receptor (beta chain) was sequenced in a study of blood T cell repertoires in COVID-19. This table comes from immunoSEQ multiplex PCR, and its TCRdb copy is limited to in-frame clones, with some not included. The sample consists of over 250,000 clones, approximately 83% of them appearing once. Input material: peripheral blood. The sequence came from a human donor in a cohort sampled during active COVID-19.

In DNA, the CDR3 is TGTGCCAGCAGCTTGACGGACAGGTTGAACACCGGGGAGCTGTTTTTT. It yields the protein CASSLTDRLNTGELFF. The rearrangement uses TRBV7-2 and TRBJ2-2, with 7 bases fitting TRBD1. The CDR3 runs 16 residues. V shed 3 bases and J 1 base; nucleotides not matched to a gene: 5. CDR1 and CDR2 (germline): SGHTA, FQGNSA.